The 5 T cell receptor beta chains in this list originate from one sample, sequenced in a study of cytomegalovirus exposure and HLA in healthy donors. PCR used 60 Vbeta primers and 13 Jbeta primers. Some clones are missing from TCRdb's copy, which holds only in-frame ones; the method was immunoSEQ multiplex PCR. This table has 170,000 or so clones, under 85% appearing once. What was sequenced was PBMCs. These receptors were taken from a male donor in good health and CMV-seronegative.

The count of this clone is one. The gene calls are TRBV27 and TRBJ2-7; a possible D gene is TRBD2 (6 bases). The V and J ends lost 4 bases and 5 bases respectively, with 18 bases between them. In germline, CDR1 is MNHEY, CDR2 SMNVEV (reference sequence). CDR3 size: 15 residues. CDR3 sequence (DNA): TGTGCCAGCAGTTCGCTACGGGAGCGTACGAACGAGCAGTACTTC. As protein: CASSSLRERTNEQYF.

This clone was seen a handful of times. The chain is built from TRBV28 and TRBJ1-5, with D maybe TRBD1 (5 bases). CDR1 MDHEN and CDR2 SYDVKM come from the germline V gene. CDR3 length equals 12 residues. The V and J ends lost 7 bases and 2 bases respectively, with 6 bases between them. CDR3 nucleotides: TGTGCCAGCAAAGGGGGCAATCAGCCCCAGCATTTT. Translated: CASKGGNQPQHF. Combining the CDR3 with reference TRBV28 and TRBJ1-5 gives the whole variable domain DVKVTQSSRYLVKRTGEKVFLECVQDMDHENMFWYRQDPGLGLRLIYFSYDVKMKEKGDIPEGYSVSREKKERFSLILESASTNQTSMYLCASKGGNQPQHFGDGTRLSIL.

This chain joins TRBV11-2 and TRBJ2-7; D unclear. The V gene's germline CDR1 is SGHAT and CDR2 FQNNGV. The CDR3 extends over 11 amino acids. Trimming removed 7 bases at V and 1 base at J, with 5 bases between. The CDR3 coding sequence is TGTGCCAGCAAACAGTCCTACGAGCAGTACTTC. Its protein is CASKQSYEQYF. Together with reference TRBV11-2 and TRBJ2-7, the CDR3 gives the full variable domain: EAGVAQSPRYKIIEKRQSVAFWCNPISGHATLYWYQQILGQGPKLLIQFQNNGVVDDSQLPKDRFSAERLKGVDSTLKIQPAKLEDSAVYLCASKQSYEQYFGPGTRLTVT.

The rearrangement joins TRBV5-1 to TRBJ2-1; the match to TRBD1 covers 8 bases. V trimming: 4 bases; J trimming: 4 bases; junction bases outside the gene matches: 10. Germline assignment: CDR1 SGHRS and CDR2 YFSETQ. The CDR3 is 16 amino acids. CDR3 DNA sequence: TGCGCCAGCAGCCCGCCTGGGACAGGCGGATACAATGAGCAGTTCTTC. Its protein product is CASSPPGTGGYNEQFF. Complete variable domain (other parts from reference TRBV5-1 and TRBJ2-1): KAGVTQTPRYLIKTRGQQVTLSCSPISGHRSVSWYQQTPGQGLQFLFEYFSETQRNKGNFPGRFSGRQFSNSRSEMNVSTLELGDSALYLCASSPPGTGGYNEQFFGPGTRLTVL.

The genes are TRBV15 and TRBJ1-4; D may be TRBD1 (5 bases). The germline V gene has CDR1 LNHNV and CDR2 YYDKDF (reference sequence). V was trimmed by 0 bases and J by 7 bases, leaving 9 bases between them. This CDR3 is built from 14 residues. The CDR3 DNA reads TGTGCCACCAGCAGAGATGGGGCTCCTGAAAAACTGTTTTTT. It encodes CATSRDGAPEKLFF. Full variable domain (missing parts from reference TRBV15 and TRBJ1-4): DAMVIQNPRYQVTQFGKPVTLSCSQTLNHNVMYWYQQKSSQAPKLLFHYYDKDFNNEADTPDNFQSRRPNTSFCFLDIRSPGLGDTAMYLCATSRDGAPEKLFFGSGTQLSVL.